This T cell receptor beta chain comes out of a study of T cell changes during pregnancy in multiple sclerosis. Using immunoSEQ multiplex PCR, the repertoire was profiled, and TCRdb retains in-frame clones only, with some absent. The sample comprises about 85,000 clones, more than 85% of which are singletons, and 2.5% to 3% rests with the top ten. Germline values: CDR1 GTSNPN, CDR2 SVGIG (reference sequence). The germline V and J ends were trimmed by 8 bases and 8 bases, with 15 bases remaining between them. This CDR3 spans 11 amino acids. The chain uses TRBV30 and TRBJ1-2, with TRBD1 as a possible D gene (5 bases). The source was peripheral blood, collected in the first trimester of pregnancy. This sequence was found in a female donor with multiple sclerosis, enrolled in a pregnancy study. CDR3 residues: CAGAAARGYTF. CDR3 nucleotides: TGTGCCGGGGCAGCCGCTAGGGGCTACACCTTC.